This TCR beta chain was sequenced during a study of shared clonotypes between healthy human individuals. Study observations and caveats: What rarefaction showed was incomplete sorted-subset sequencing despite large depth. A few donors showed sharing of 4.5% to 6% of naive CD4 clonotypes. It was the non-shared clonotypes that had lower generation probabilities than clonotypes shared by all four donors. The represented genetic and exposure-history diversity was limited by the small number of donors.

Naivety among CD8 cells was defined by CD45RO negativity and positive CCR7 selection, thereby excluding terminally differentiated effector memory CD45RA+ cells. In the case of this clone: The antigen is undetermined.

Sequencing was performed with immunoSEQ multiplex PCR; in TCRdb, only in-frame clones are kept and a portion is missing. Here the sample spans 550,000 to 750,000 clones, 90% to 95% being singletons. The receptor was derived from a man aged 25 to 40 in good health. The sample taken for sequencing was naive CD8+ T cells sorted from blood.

CDR3 amino acids: CASSPSGRLNTGELFF. DNA for the CDR3: TGTGCCAGCAGCCCGAGCGGGAGGCTAAACACCGGGGAGCTGTTTTTT. The V and J genes are TRBV13 and TRBJ2-2; 9 nucleotides align to TRBD2. The CDR3 has 16 residues. Germline assignment: CDR1 PRHDT and CDR2 FYEKMQ (reference sequence). The V segment lost 5 bases and the J segment 2 bases; nucleotides outside the gene matches: 6.